Presented here are 10 T cell receptor beta chains from one specimen sequenced in a study of T cells in Graves' hyperthyroidism and ophthalmopathy. The source material, RNA transcripts, was used to amplify TCR beta CDR3 regions. The HTBI primer set was used in a first-round RT-PCR of the TCR CDR3. TCRdb recomputed calls from the multiplex PCR reads with MiXCR, one row per CDR3 protein. This table holds 150,000 or so distinct CDR3 sequences, approximately 9% found once. The specimen sequenced was blood. These receptors all stem from a woman younger than 30 with Graves' hyperthyroidism that later progressed to Graves' ophthalmopathy.

This clonotype showed up many times. The chain has TRBV7-9 and TRBJ2-7, with D possibly called TRBD1 or TRBD2 (6 bases each). Germline CDR1 reads SEHNR; CDR2 reads FQNEAQ (reference sequence). CDR3 length: 18 amino acids. Trimming shortened V by 5 bases and J by 0 bases, and 23 bases separated the two germline ends. CDR3 sequence reads: CASSPPATTGTYSYEQYF. CDR3 in DNA: TGTGCCAGCAGCCCTCCCGCCACTACAGGGACTTACTCCTACGAGCAGTACTTC.

This clonotype has a count of ten or more. The chain couples TRBV3-1 to TRBJ2-1, with TRBD1 identical over 7 bases. V shed 3 bases, J shed 6 bases, and the junction held 8 bases outside the gene matches. From germline, CDR1 is LGHDT and CDR2 YNNKEL (reference sequence). This CDR3 has 15 amino acids. CDR3 in amino acids: CASSQPGQKVNEQFF. The CDR3 nucleotides are TGTGCCAGCAGCCAGCCGGGACAGAAGGTCAATGAGCAGTTCTTC.

On this clonotype itself: A much larger clonotype is one base distant, so this may be a read error. The chain recombines TRBV6-1 with TRBJ2-7; D perhaps matches TRBD1 (5 bases). V lost 5 bases and J lost 0, with 14 bases in between. The CDR3 spans 15 residues. The germline gives CDR1 MNHNS, CDR2 SASEGT. This chain's CDR3 is CASSKTGSSSYEQYF. For the CDR3, the DNA is TGTGCCAGCAGTAAAACAGGTTCGAGCTCCTACGAGCAGTACTTC.

This clonotype was counted a few times. The CDR3 sequence: CASSPPEYAVSSYNEQFF. CDR3 bases: TGTGCCAGCTCACCACCAGAATACGCGGTAAGCTCCTACAATGAGCAGTTCTTC. The chain links TRBV18 to TRBJ2-1; no firm D call. Germline-derived CDR1 and CDR2 are KGHSH and LQKENI. Between the trimmed V and J ends, which lost 0 bases and 0 bases, there was a span of 15 bases. This CDR3 contains 18 residues.

There are many counts of this clonotype. The chain uses TRBV19 and TRBJ2-3; tentatively, D is TRBD1 (6 bases). Per the germline V gene, CDR1 is LNHDA and CDR2 is SQIVND (reference sequence). This CDR3 has 15 amino acids. Deletions cut 9 bases from V and 0 bases from J, with 16 bases between. The CDR3 sequence: CASSQGTLSTDTQYF. The CDR3 coding sequence is TGTGCCAGCTCACAGGGAACCCTAAGCACAGATACGCAGTATTTT.

This clonotype was seen just once. This may be a read error: a much more frequent sequence differs by one nucleotide. The chain uses TRBV7-9 and TRBJ2-2; either TRBD1 or TRBD2 may fit D (5 bases each). CDR3 size: 15 residues. Germline V CDR1 and CDR2: SEHNR, FQNEAQ (reference sequence). The CDR3 coding sequence is TGTGCCAGCAGCTTAGTTTCCCAGGGTAACGGGGAGCTGCTTTTT. Amino acid sequence: CASSLVSQGNGELLF.

This clonotype was seen repeatedly, ten times or more. The chain uses TRBV12-3 or TRBV12-4 and TRBJ1-1; no clear D gene. This CDR3 has 17 amino acids. The V gene lost 2 bases and the J gene lost 3 bases, with 19 bases spanning the gap. CDR3 nucleotide sequence: TGTGCCAGCAGTTTATCGGGGTTCACATCTTTGGACACTGAAGCTTTCTTT. This sequence encodes CASSLSGFTSLDTEAFF.

Ten or more counts support this clonotype. The CDR3 region is CASSRQGEGDTQYF. CDR3 sequence (DNA): TGTGCCAGCAGTCGACAGGGCGAGGGAGATACGCAGTATTTT. The rearrangement uses TRBV6-1 and TRBJ2-3; 7 bases are shared with TRBD1. The CDR3 loop spans 14 amino acids. Trimming at V came to 5 bases and at J to 5 bases, leaving 7 bases not matched to a gene. Looked up from germline, CDR1 is MNHNS and CDR2 is SASEGT.

This clonotype was seen many times. The J gene is TRBJ2-3, the V gene TRBV18; 10 positions match TRBD2. This CDR3 region has 16 residues. V was pared by 1 base and J by 2 bases, with 3 bases of the junction left unmatched. Germline V gene sequence: CDR1 KGHSH, CDR2 LQKENI. This CDR3 reads CASSPLAGGITDTQYF. DNA for the CDR3: TGTGCCAGCTCACCACTAGCGGGAGGCATCACAGATACGCAGTATTTT.

This clonotype has ten or more counts. This chain joins TRBV6-1 and TRBJ2-1, with TRBD1 matching over 9 bases. The CDR3 spans 19 residues. The trim removed 1 base at V and 7 bases at J, leaving 17 bases unmatched. Germline loops: CDR1 MNHNS, CDR2 SASEGT. CDR3: CASSEVYFFGTGSGNEQFF. DNA for the CDR3: TGTGCCAGCAGTGAAGTTTACTTTTTTGGGACAGGGTCGGGGAATGAGCAGTTCTTC.